These 29 T cell receptor beta chains came from one sample sequenced in a study of read filtering for tumor transcriptome and immune sequencing. This library used 300 to 500 ng RNA and molecular barcoded adaptors spanning alpha/delta and beta/gamma chains. TCRdb re-analysed the reads in MiXCR, keeping a single row per CDR3 protein. The data show about 30,000 distinct CDR3 sequences, 18% seen once. The source material was a population of CD138-negative cells sorted from bone marrow. Receptors originate from a donor at least 40 years old with multiple myeloma.

This clonotype is a singleton in its sample. The V and J genes are TRBV20-1 and TRBJ2-2; D is unresolved. The CDR3 runs to 16 residues. Germline V gene lookup returns CDR1 DFQATT and CDR2 SNEGSKA (reference sequence). V lost 0 bases and J lost 0, with 11 bases in between. Written as DNA, the CDR3 is TGCAGTGCTAGAGATCCGTCCGCCACGAACACCGGGGAGCTGTTTTTT. It specifies CSARDPSATNTGELFF.

This clonotype was observed at least ten times. The chain has TRBV5-1 and TRBJ1-1; TRBD1 matches 7 bases. V dropped 0 bases and J dropped 9; count of bases not matched to a gene: 8. The CDR3 spans 14 residues. Germline CDR1 and CDR2: SGHRS and YFSETQ. CDR3: CASSLDVGGGKAFF. DNA of the CDR3: TGCGCCAGCAGCTTGGATGTAGGGGGCGGAAAAGCTTTCTTT.

The sample holds many counts of this clonotype. The rearrangement links TRBV4-2 to TRBJ2-7; D might be TRBD1 or TRBD2, each matching 6 bases. Trimming pared 4 bases from V and 5 bases from J, leaving 15 bases between. CDR1 LGHNA and CDR2 YNFKEQ come from the germline V gene. The CDR3 loop spans 14 amino acids. CDR3 coding DNA: TGTGCCAGCAGCCCTTGGGGGGCCGGGGACGAGCAGTACTTC. Translating gives CASSPWGAGDEQYF.

This clonotype was recorded many times. This sequence joins TRBV20-1 and TRBJ2-7, with 9 bases aligning to TRBD1. The CDR3 runs 13 residues. The J segment lost 3 bases and the V segment lost 3 bases, leaving 3 bases of the junction unmatched. Germline CDR1 DFQATT, CDR2 SNEGSKA (reference sequence). The DNA of the CDR3 is TGCAGTGCTAGGACAGGGGGAAACTACGAGCAGTACTTC. Its translation: CSARTGGNYEQYF.

This clonotype was seen many times. The chain is built from TRBV20-1 and TRBJ2-7; the D gene is possibly TRBD2 (6 bases). CDR1 and CDR2 from the germline V gene are DFQATT and SNEGSKA (reference sequence). V was trimmed by 2 bases and J by 4 bases, leaving 9 bases between them. This CDR3 has 12 amino acids. CDR3 region: CSARRGEYEQYF. CDR3 sequence (DNA): TGCAGTGCTAGACGCGGGGAATACGAGCAGTACTTC.

This clonotype was seen ten or more times. The V gene is TRBV7-9, the J gene TRBJ2-1; D perhaps matches TRBD2 (6 bases). Looked up from germline, CDR1 is SEHNR and CDR2 is FQNEAQ (reference sequence). The CDR3 runs to 13 residues. V lost 1 base, J lost 13 bases, and 14 bases lay in between. The CDR3 loop is CASSLGLDRDQFF. CDR3 sequence (DNA): TGTGCCAGCAGCTTAGGACTAGATCGCGATCAGTTCTTC.

This clonotype was observed at least ten times. This chain links TRBV9 with TRBJ2-1; D remains unclear. The CDR3 length is 14 residues. Between the trimmed V and J ends, which lost 1 base and 4 bases, there was a span of 9 bases. CDR1 and CDR2 (germline): SGDLS, YYNGEE. CDR3 sequence: CASSVLESYNEQFF. In DNA form, the CDR3 reads TGTGCCAGCAGCGTATTAGAGAGTTACAATGAGCAGTTCTTC.

The sample holds many counts of this clonotype. J is TRBJ2-2 and V is TRBV12-3 or TRBV12-4; D gene uncertain. The V end was cut by 2 bases, the J end by 1 base, with 2 bases between. This CDR3 region has 13 residues. CDR3 amino acids: CASSLWNTGELFF. The CDR3 DNA is TGTGCCAGCAGTTTATGGAACACCGGGGAGCTGTTTTTT.

Concerning this clonotype: This likely stems from a read error, as it lies one base from a far larger clone. The J gene is TRBJ2-2, the V gene TRBV6-6; 7 nucleotides match TRBD2. The germline V gene encodes CDR1 MNHNY and CDR2 SVGAGI (reference sequence). CDR3 size: 17 residues. CDR3 DNA: TGTGCCAGCAATTACCCCAGTAGCGGGCGGGGGAGCGGGGAGCTGTTTTTT. Its protein product is CASNYPSSGRGSGELFF.

This clonotype is labeled as medium-sized. CDR3 protein: CASSDYEQYF. The CDR3 DNA reads TGTGCCAGCAGTGACTACGAGCAGTACTTC. This chain joins TRBV28 and TRBJ2-7; no reliable D call. CDR3 length: 10 residues. The germline V gene has CDR1 MDHEN and CDR2 SYDVKM. Trimming left V 5 bases short and J 3 bases short, with 2 bases between.

This clonotype has just a few counts. The gene calls are TRBV5-1 and TRBJ1-2, with no clear D. Germline assignment: CDR1 SGHRS and CDR2 YFSETQ. Trimming cost V 0 bases and J 4 bases, with 13 bases left between them. The CDR3 runs 15 residues. CDR3 nucleotides: TGCGCCAGCAGCTTGGGTCGAGCTGATTCCTATGGCTACACCTTC. Translating it yields CASSLGRADSYGYTF.

This clonotype was observed a handful of times. The chain has TRBV13 and TRBJ2-5, with 7 bases lining up with TRBD2. Germline V lookup: CDR1 PRHDT, CDR2 FYEKMQ (reference sequence). J lost 1 base, V lost 3 bases, and 5 bases had no gene match. This CDR3 comprises 15 residues. The CDR3 spells CASSFGGSPQETQYF. In DNA form, the CDR3 reads TGTGCCAGCAGCTTCGGCGGGAGCCCCCAAGAGACCCAGTACTTC.

In this sample, this clonotype turned up many times. The germline gene is not matched at one end of the junction; a read error may be the cause. The chain combines TRBV30 with TRBJ2-1, with D possibly TRBD2 on 5 matching bases. CDR1 is GTSNPN and CDR2 is SVGIG in the germline V gene (reference sequence). The CDR3 is made up of 13 amino acids. CDR3 protein: CAWSWHSGSAVGF. In DNA form, the CDR3 reads TGTGCCTGGAGTTGGCACAGCGGAAGTGCAGTGGGCTTC. Drawing the rest from reference TRBV30 and TRBJ2-1, the complete variable domain is SQTIHQWPATLVQPVGSPLSLECTVEGTSNPNLYWYRQAAGRGLQLLFYSVGIGQISSEVPQNLSASRPQDRQFILSSKKLLLSDSGFYLCAWSWHSGSAVGFGPGTRLTVL.

This clonotype was detected ten times or more. The chain joins TRBV7-2 to TRBJ2-3; D possibly corresponds to TRBD2 (5 bases). The CDR3 loop spans 13 amino acids. CDR1 and CDR2 (germline): SGHTA, FQGNSA. The V gene lost 4 bases and the J gene lost 2 bases, with 7 bases spanning the gap. In DNA form, the CDR3 reads TGTGCCAGCAGCTGGACTCACACAGATACGCAGTATTTT. This gives the protein CASSWTHTDTQYF.

This clonotype was counted at least ten times. This chain links TRBV2 with TRBJ2-1, with D tentatively TRBD1 (6 bases). CDR3 length equals 15 residues. V dropped 6 bases and J dropped 10 bases, with 22 bases sitting between them. The germline CDR1 and CDR2 sequences are SNHLY and FYNNEI. CDR3 region: CASSVTGSGASEQFF. CDR3 sequence (DNA): TGTGCCAGCAGCGTTACAGGGTCAGGTGCCAGCGAGCAGTTCTTC.

This clonotype occurred many times. This sequence joins TRBV18 and TRBJ2-6; 7 bases match TRBD1. Germline lookup yields CDR1 KGHSH and CDR2 LQKENI. CDR3 size: 17 residues. With 7 bases clipped from V and 0 bases from J, the junction kept 9 bases outside the gene matches. The CDR3 nucleotides read TGTGCCAGCTTTACGACAGGGCCCGGCTCTGGGGCCAACGTCCTGACTTTC. Its protein product is CASFTTGPGSGANVLTF.

This clonotype was found many times. The rearrangement links TRBV24-1 to TRBJ2-2; 7 bases line up with TRBD1. The trim removed 5 bases at V and 0 bases at J, leaving 2 bases unmatched. The germline CDR1 and CDR2 sequences are KGHDR and SFDVKD. This CDR3 contains 15 residues. The CDR3 protein is CATSGTGSNTGELFF. The CDR3, as DNA: TGTGCCACCAGTGGGACAGGATCGAACACCGGGGAGCTGTTTTTT.

This clonotype was seen more than once but under ten times. A far larger clone is just one base off, so this is likely a read error. The chain recombines TRBV6-6 with TRBJ2-6; 9 bases line up with TRBD1. Germline lookup yields CDR1 MNHNY and CDR2 SVGAGI (reference sequence). This CDR3 contains 17 residues. The CDR3 protein is CASSGTTGGTGASVLTF. CDR3 bases: TGTGCCAGCAGTGGAACAACAGGGGGCACTGGGGCCAGCGTCCTGACTTTC.

This clonotype was counted many times. The V call is TRBV29-1, the J call TRBJ2-1; D not certain. Germline V gene sequence: CDR1 SQVTM, CDR2 ANQGSEA. The CDR3 contains 13 residues. The ends were cut back, 3 bases at V and 6 bases at J, with 12 bases in the middle. This chain's CDR3 is CSVDRVVGNEQFF. Written as DNA, the CDR3 is TGCAGCGTTGATAGGGTCGTCGGCAATGAGCAGTTCTTC.

This clonotype was picked up one time. Being one base from a much bigger clone, this may be a read error. The gene calls are TRBV21-1 and TRBJ2-2; the DNA was not compared with TRBD1, the D call given in the table. TRBV21-1 counts as a pseudogene. There are 16 residues in the CDR3. CDR3 sequence reads: CASTRDGGWDTGELFF. DNA of the CDR3: TGTGCCAGCACTCGGGACGGGGGATGGGACACCGGGGAGCTGTTTTTT.

There are many counts of this clonotype. The chain carries TRBV12-3 or TRBV12-4 and TRBJ2-5; D unclear. Trimming stripped 6 bases from V and 4 bases from J, with 6 bases between. The CDR3 runs to 11 residues. CDR3 loop: CASRLGETQYF. CDR3 coding DNA: TGTGCCAGCAGGTTGGGAGAGACCCAGTACTTC.

This clonotype has a handful of counts. CDR3 DNA sequence: TGTGCCAGTAGTATGCGTGGCGGGGGGGTCTCTGGGGCCAACGTCCTGACTTTC. It codes for CASSMRGGGVSGANVLTF. The rearrangement uses TRBV19 and TRBJ2-6; 9 bases are a match to TRBD2. Unmatched junction bases numbered 6, after V lost 3 bases and J lost 0 bases. The CDR3 has 18 residues. The germline V gene encodes CDR1 LNHDA and CDR2 SQIVND (reference sequence).

This clonotype was observed at least ten times. The rearrangement joins TRBV18 to TRBJ1-4; D uncertain. The germline V gene encodes CDR1 KGHSH and CDR2 LQKENI. Trimming cost V 6 bases and J 2 bases, with 10 bases left between them. This CDR3 region has 14 residues. CDR3 coding DNA: TGTGCCAGCTCGGAACCCCCGACTAATGAAAAACTGTTTTTT. This sequence encodes CASSEPPTNEKLFF. Drawing the rest from reference TRBV18 and TRBJ1-4, the complete variable domain is NAGVMQNPRHLVRRRGQEARLRCSPMKGHSHVYWYRQLPEEGLKFMVYLQKENIIDESGMPKERFSAEFPKEGPSILRIQQVVRGDSAAYFCASSEPPTNEKLFFGSGTQLSVL.

This clonotype was observed at least ten times. This chain joins TRBV10-3 and TRBJ2-3; 9 bases match TRBD1. After removal of 8 bases from V and 6 bases from J, the junction contained 12 bases not matched to a gene. The CDR3 covers 15 residues. Germline V gives CDR1 ENHRY, CDR2 SYGVKD. The DNA of the CDR3 is TGTGCCATCGGAAAGACAGGGGGTGACGAGGATACGCAGTATTTT. It translates to CAIGKTGGDEDTQYF.

This clonotype has ten or more counts. The rearrangement joins TRBV4-2 to TRBJ2-2, with 8 bases identical to TRBD1. V lost 2 bases and J lost 1; bases outside the gene matches: 3. This CDR3 spans 16 amino acids. Germline assignment: CDR1 LGHNA and CDR2 YNFKEQ. The CDR3 nucleotides read TGTGCCAGCAGCCAACGGGACAGGAGGAACACCGGGGAGCTGTTTTTT. This sequence encodes CASSQRDRRNTGELFF.

J is TRBJ2-3 and V is TRBV11-2, with a weak D call TRBD1 (5 bases). In germline, CDR1 is SGHAT, CDR2 FQNNGV. This CDR3 has 13 amino acids. With 6 bases removed from V and 1 base from J, the gap between germline ends came to 8 bases. The CDR3 sequence: CASRQTGTDTQYF. The CDR3, as DNA: TGTGCCAGCAGACAGACAGGCACAGATACGCAGTATTTT.

This clonotype was picked up many times. This chain links TRBV6-5 with TRBJ2-7, with TRBD2 identical over 8 bases. The CDR3 contains 16 residues. V shed 8 bases, J shed 3 bases, and the junction held 15 bases outside the gene matches. Germline assignment: CDR1 MNHEY and CDR2 SVGAGI. The CDR3, as DNA: TGTGCCAGCCGAGTCGGGGCGGGAGGTGGGCTCTACGAGCAGTACTTC. The encoded protein is CASRVGAGGGLYEQYF.

This clonotype was seen repeatedly, ten times or more. The V and J genes are TRBV11-2 and TRBJ2-7, with no clear D. Germline CDR1 is SGHAT and CDR2 is FQNNGV. There are 12 residues in the CDR3. Trimming took 1 base from V and 6 from J, leaving 7 bases between them. The DNA of the CDR3 is TGTGCCAGCAGCTTAGCCCCGGGCGAGCAGTACTTC. This encodes CASSLAPGEQYF.

In this sample, this clonotype turned up many times. The J gene is TRBJ1-4, the V gene TRBV4-1; D not certain. Germline V lookup: CDR1 MGHRA, CDR2 YSYEKL. This CDR3 is built from 16 residues. The V end was cut by 5 bases, the J end by 0 bases, with 13 bases between. The CDR3 sequence: CASSLGFKTTNEKLFF. In nucleotides, the CDR3 is TGCGCCAGCAGCTTGGGATTCAAAACAACTAATGAAAAACTGTTTTTT.